This T cell receptor (beta chain) emerged from a study of cytomegalovirus exposure and HLA in healthy donors. The CDR3 spans 14 residues. Trimming stripped 4 bases from V and 2 bases from J, with 9 bases between. Per the germline V gene, CDR1 is MNHNS and CDR2 is SASEGT. The PCR employed 60 Vbeta primers together with 13 Jbeta primers. Measured with immunoSEQ multiplex PCR; TCRdb has only the in-frame clones, and not every one. The sample lists around 100,000 clones; 80% were seen once. This clonotype was obtained from a man aged 25-40 years in good health and CMV-seronegative. This rearrangement joins TRBV6-1 to TRBJ1-3; tentatively, D is TRBD1 (6 bases). Sequenced sample: PBMCs. In DNA form, the CDR3 reads TGTGCCAGCAGTGGTACAGGGACTGGAAACACCATATATTTT. This encodes CASSGTGTGNTIYF.